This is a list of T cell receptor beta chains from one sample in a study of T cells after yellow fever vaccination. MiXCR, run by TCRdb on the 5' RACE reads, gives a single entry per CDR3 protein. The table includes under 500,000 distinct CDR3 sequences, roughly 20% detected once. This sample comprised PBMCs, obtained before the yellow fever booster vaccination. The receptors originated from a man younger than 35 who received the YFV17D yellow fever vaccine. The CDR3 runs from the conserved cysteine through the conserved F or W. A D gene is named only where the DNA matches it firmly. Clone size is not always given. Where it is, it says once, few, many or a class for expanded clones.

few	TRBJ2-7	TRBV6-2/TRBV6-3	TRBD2	TGTGCCAGCAATAGACTAGCGGATAGCTTGTACTTC	CASNRLADSLYF
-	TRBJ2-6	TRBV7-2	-	TGTGCCAGCAGCTTAGCGAGGGGGGCTGGGGCCAACGTCCTGACTTTC	CASSLARGAGANVLTF
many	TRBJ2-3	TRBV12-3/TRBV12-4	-	TGTGCCAGCAGTTTAGCGGTACATAGCACAGATACGCAGTATTTT	CASSLAVHSTDTQYF
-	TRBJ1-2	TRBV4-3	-	TGCGCCAGCAGCCAAGAGGTGGCAGGGAGGGATTATGGCTACACCTTC	CASSQEVAGRDYGYTF
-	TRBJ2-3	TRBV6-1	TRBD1	TGTGCCAGCAGTGTCTGGGACAGGGGCGGGGCAGATACGCAGTATTTT	CASSVWDRGGADTQYF
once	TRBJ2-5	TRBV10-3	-	TGTGCCATCAGTGAACTAGCTGGAGAGACCCAGTACTTC	CAISELAGETQYF
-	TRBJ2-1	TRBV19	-	TGTGCCACTTCTACCGGGAGCGTCTACAATGAGCAGTTCTTC	CATSTGSVYNEQFF
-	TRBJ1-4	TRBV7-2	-	TGTGCCAGCAGCTTAGGACTCCGGAGGGCTAATGAAAAACTGTTTTTT	CASSLGLRRANEKLFF
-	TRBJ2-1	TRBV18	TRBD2	TGTGCCAGCTCACCACCCAGCGGGGGACGATACAATGAGCAGTTCTTC	CASSPPSGGRYNEQFF
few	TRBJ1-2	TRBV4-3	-	TGCGCCAGCAGACCCCGCGACAGTAACTATGGCTACACCTTC	CASRPRDSNYGYTF